This T cell receptor (beta chain) was retrieved from a study of shared clonotypes between healthy human individuals. The CDR3 spans 13 residues. Trimming removed 4 bases from V and 5 bases from J, with 11 bases in between. Germline-derived CDR1 and CDR2 are LNHDA and SQIVND (reference sequence). The repertoire was sequenced with immunoSEQ multiplex PCR; TCRdb's copy has only in-frame clones and lacks some. This sample has millions of clones, with around nine tenths found just once. Both subsets, CD45RA+ naive and CD45RA-negative memory, were split from the CD4+ cells. Material: naive CD4+ T cells sorted from blood. The subset is: CD45RA+ positively selected. This receptor was identified in a man aged 18 to 35 in good health. J is TRBJ2-5 and V is TRBV19; no clear D. CDR3 nucleotides: TGTGCCAGTAGTAGACAAAGTCATGAGACCCAGTACTTC. It codes for CASSRQSHETQYF.